This T cell receptor beta chain was sequenced for a study of identical twins. The study, taken as a whole, reports: Excess low generation probability was seen in twin-shared out-of-frame alpha sequences. Abundant cord blood beta clonotypes carried fewer insertions; memory repertoires showed none.

The CDR3 is made up of 18 amino acids. The germline V and J ends were trimmed by 3 bases and 5 bases, with 25 bases remaining between them. A universal primer site was added by template switching, and unique molecular identifiers were carried by the cDNA. TCRdb independently ran MiXCR on the 5' RACE reads; one entry per CDR3 protein. The data contain nearly 650,000 distinct CDR3 sequences, roughly 7.2% of them singletons. Comments on this clonotype: Its specificity is unknown.

Everyone who donated was a healthy Caucasian. The same sample was also used in a study of yellow fever vaccine responses in identical twins.

The receptor was derived from a woman aged 18 to 35 in good health. The chain has TRBV12-3 or TRBV12-4 and TRBJ2-5, with D perhaps TRBD1 or TRBD2 (5 bases each). Source material: PBMCs. CDR3 in DNA: TGTGCCAGCAGTTTGTGGGGCTCCACGGGGACGCTGGGGGAGACCCAGTACTTC. It yields the protein CASSLWGSTGTLGETQYF.